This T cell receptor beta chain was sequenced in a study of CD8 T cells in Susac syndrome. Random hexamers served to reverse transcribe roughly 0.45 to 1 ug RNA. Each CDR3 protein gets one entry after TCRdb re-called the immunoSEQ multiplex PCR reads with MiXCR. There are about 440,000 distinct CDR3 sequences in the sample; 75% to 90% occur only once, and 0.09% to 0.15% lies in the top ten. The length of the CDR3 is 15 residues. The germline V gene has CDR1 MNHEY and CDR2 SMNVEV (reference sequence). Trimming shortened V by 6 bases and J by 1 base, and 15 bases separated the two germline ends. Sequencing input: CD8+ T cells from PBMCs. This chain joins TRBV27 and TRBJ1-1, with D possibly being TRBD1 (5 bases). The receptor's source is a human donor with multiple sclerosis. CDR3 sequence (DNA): TGTGCCAGCAGCCACAGGACTTTTGGGAACACTGAAGCTTTCTTT. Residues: CASSHRTFGNTEAFF.